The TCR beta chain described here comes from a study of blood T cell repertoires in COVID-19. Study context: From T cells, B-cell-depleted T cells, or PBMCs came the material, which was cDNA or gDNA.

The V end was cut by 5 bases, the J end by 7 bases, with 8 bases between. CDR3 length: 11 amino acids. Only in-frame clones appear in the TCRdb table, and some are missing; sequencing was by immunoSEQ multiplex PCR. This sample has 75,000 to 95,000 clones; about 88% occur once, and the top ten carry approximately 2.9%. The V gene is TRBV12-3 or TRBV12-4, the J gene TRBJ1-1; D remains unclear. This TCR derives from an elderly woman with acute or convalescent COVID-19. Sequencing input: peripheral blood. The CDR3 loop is CASSRRGEAFF. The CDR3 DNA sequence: TGTGCCAGCAGTCGCCGGGGTGAAGCTTTCTTT.